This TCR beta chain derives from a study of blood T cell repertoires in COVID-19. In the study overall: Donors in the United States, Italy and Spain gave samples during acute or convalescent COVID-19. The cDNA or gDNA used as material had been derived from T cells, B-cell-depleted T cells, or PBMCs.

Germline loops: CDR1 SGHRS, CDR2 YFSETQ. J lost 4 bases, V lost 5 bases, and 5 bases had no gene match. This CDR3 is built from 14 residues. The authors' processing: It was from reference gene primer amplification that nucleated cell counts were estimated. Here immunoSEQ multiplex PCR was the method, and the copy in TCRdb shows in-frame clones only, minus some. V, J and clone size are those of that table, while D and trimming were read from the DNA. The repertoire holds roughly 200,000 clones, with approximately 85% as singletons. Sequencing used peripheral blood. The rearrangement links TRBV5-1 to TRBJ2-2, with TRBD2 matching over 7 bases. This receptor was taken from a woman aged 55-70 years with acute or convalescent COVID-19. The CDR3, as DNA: TGCGCCAGCAGAGGACTAGTGGGCACCGGGGAGCTGTTTTTT. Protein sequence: CASRGLVGTGELFF.